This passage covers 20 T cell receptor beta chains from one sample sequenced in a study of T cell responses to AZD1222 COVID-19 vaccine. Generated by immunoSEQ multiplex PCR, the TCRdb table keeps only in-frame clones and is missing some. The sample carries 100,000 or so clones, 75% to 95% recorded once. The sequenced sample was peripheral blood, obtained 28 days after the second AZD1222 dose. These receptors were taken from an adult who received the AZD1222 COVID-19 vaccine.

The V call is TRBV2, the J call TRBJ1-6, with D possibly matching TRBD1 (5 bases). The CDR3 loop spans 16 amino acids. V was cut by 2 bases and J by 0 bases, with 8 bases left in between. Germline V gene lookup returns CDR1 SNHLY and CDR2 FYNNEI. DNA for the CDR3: TGTGCCAGCAGTGAACAGGGAAGCTCCTATAATTCACCCCTCCACTTT. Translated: CASSEQGSSYNSPLHF.

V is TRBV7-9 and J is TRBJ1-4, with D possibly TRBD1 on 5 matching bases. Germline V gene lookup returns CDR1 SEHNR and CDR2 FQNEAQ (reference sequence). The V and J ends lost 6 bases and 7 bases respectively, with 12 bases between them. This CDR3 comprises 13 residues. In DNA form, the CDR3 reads TGTGCCAGCAGGGACGGGGGTCCTGAAAAACTGTTTTTT. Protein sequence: CASRDGGPEKLFF.

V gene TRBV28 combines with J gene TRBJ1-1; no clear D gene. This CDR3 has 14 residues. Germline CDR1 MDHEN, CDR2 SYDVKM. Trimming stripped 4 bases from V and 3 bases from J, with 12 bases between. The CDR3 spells CASSSHYSDTEAFF. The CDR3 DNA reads TGTGCCAGCAGTTCTCACTACAGCGACACTGAAGCTTTCTTT.

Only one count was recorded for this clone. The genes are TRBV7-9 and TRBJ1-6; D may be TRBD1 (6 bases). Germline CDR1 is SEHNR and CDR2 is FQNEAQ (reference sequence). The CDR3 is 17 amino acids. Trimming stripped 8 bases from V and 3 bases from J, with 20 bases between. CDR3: CASGDTLMENYNSPLHF. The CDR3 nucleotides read TGTGCCAGCGGGGACACCTTAATGGAAAACTATAATTCACCCCTCCACTTT.

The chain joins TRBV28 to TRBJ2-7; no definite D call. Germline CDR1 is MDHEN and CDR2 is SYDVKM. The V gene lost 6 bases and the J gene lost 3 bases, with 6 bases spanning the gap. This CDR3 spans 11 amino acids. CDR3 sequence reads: CASSTHYEQYF. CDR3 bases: TGTGCCAGCAGCACTCACTACGAGCAGTACTTC.

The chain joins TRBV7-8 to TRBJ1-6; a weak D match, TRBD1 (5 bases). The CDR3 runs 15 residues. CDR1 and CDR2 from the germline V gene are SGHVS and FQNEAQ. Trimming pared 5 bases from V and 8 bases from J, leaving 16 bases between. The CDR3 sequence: CASSPQRGGDSPLHF. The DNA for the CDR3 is TGTGCCAGCAGCCCCCAAAGGGGAGGAGATTCACCCCTCCACTTT.

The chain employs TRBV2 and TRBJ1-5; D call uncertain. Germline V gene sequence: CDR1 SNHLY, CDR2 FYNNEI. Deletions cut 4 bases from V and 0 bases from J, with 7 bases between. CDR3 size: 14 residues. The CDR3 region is CASSGANSNQPQHF. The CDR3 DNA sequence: TGTGCCAGCAGTGGGGCGAATAGCAATCAGCCCCAGCATTTT.

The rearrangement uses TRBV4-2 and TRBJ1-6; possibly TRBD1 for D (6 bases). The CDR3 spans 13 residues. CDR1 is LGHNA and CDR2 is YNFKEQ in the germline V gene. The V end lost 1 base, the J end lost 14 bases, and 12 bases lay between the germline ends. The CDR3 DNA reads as TGTGCCAGCAGCCAAGCACAGCAGGGGTCCCTCCACTTT. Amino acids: CASSQAQQGSLHF.

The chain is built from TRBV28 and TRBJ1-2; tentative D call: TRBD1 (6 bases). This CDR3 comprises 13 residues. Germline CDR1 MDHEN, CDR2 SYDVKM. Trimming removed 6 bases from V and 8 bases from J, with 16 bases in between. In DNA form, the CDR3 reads TGTGCCAGCAGGGGGGTGGGGGGCTCCGGCTACACCTTC. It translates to CASRGVGGSGYTF.

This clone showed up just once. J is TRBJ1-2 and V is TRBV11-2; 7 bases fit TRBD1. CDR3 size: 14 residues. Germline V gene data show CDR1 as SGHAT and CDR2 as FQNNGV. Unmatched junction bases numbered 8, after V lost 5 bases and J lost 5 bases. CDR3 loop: CASSPGRGRYGYTF. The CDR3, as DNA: TGTGCCAGCAGCCCAGGGAGGGGGCGGTATGGCTACACCTTC.

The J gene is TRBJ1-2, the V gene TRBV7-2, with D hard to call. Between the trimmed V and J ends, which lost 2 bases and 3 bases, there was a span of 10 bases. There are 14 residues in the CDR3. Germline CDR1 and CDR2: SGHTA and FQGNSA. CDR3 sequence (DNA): TGTGCCAGCAGCTTATCAGGAGTCGACTATGGCTACACCTTC. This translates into CASSLSGVDYGYTF.

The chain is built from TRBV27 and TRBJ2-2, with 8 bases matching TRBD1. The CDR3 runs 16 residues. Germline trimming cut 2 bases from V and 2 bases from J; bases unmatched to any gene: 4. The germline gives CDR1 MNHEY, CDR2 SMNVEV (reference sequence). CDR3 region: CASSLRQGSNTGELFF. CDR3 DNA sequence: TGTGCCAGCAGTTTACGACAGGGGAGCAACACCGGGGAGCTGTTTTTT.

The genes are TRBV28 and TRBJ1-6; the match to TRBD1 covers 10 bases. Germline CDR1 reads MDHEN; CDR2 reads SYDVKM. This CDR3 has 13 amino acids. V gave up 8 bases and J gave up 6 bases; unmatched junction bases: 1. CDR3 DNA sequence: TGTGCCAGCCGGGACAGGGGTAATTCACCCCTCCACTTT. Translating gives CASRDRGNSPLHF.

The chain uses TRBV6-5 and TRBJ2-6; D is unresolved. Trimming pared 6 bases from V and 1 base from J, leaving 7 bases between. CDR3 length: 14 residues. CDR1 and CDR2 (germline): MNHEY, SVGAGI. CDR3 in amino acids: CASRYPSGANVLTF. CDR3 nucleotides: TGTGCCAGCAGATACCCGTCTGGGGCCAACGTCCTGACTTTC.

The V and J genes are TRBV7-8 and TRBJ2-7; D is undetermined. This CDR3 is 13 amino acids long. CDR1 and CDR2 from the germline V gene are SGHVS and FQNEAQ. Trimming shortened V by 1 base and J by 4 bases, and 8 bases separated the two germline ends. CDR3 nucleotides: TGTGCCAGCAGCTTAGGAAGTTGGTACGAGCAGTACTTC. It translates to CASSLGSWYEQYF.

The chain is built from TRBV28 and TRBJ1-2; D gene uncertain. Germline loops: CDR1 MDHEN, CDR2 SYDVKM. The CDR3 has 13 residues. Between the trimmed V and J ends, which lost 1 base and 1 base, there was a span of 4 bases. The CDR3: CASSLSFNYGYTF. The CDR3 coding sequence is TGTGCCAGCAGTTTATCGTTTAACTATGGCTACACCTTC.

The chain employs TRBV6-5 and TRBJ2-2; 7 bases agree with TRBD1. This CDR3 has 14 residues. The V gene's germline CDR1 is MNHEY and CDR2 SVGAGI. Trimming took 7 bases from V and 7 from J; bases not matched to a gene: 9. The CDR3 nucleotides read TGTGCCAGCAATCCGACAGGGTGGTACGGGGAGCTGTTTTTT. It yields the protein CASNPTGWYGELFF.

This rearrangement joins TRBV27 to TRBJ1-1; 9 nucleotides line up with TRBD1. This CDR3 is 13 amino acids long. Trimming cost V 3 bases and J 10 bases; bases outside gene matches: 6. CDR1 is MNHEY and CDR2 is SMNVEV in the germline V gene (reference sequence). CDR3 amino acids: CASSFRTGDRAFF. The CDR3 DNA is TGTGCCAGCAGTTTCCGGACAGGGGATCGAGCTTTCTTT.

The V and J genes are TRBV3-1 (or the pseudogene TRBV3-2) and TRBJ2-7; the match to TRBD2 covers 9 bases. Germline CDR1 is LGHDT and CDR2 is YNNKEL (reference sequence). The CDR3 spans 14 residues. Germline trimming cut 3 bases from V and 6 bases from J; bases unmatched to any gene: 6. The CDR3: CASSQAGGPSEQYF. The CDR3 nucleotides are TGTGCCAGCAGCCAGGCGGGAGGGCCGTCCGAGCAGTACTTC.

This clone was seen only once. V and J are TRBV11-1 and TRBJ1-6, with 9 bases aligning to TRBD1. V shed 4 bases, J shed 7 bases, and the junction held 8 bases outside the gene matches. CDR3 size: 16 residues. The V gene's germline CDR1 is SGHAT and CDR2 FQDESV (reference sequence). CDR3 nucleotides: TGTGCCAGCAGCTGGGCCACAGGGGGCGGGAATTCACCCCTCCACTTT. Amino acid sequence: CASSWATGGGNSPLHF. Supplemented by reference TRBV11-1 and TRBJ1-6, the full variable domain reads EAEVAQSPRYKITEKSQAVAFWCDPISGHATLYWYRQILGQGPELLVQFQDESVVDDSQLPKDRFSAERLKGVDSTLKIQPAELGDSAMYLCASSWATGGGNSPLHFGNGTRLTVT.